This T cell receptor beta chain was observed in a study of T cell repertoires in cytomegalovirus infection. As for the study in general: Recently identified HLA-C-restricted CMV epitopes and well-studied HLA-B-restricted CMV epitopes were used by the study. Shared public TCR beta signatures pointed to both CMV infection and a matching HLA type.

Germline CDR1 reads MDHEN; CDR2 reads SYDVKM. The junction had 5 bases not matched to a gene; V was cut back by 2 bases and J by 11 bases. CDR3 length: 13 amino acids. In TCRdb, the reads were re-called with MiXCR into one record per CDR3 protein. The table records 360,000 or so distinct CDR3 sequences, approximately 35% of them present only once. Regarding this clonotype: Antigen: not known.

Notes on the study in general: In two of eight donors, the top clonotype was HLA-C-restricted CMV-specific.

The origin of this receptor is a human donor in good health (CMV status not recorded). Some clones in this sample may be carry-over from other donors' samples. This chain links TRBV28 with TRBJ1-5, with 8 nucleotides matching TRBD1. The sample was cultured PBMCs, taken from culture after CMV antigen stimulation. CDR3 nucleotide sequence: TGTGCCAGCAGTTTACCCCACAGGGGGGCCCAGCATTTT. Protein: CASSLPHRGAQHF.